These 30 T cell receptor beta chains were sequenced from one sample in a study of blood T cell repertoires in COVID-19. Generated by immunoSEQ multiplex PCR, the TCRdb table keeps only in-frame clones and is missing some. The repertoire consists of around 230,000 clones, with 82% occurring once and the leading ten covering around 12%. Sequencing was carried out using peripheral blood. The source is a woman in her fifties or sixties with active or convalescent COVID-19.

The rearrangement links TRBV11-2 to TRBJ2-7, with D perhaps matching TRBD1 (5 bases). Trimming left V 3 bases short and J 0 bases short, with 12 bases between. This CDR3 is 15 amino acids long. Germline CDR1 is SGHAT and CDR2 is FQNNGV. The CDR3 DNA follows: TGTGCCAGCAGCTTCCAGCATACAGGCTCCTACGAGCAGTACTTC. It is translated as CASSFQHTGSYEQYF.

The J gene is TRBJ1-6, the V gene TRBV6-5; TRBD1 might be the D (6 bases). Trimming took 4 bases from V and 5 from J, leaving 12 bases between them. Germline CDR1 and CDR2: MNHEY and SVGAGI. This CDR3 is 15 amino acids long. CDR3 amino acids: CASSLQGSHNSPLHF. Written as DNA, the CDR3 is TGTGCCAGCAGTTTACAGGGTAGCCATAATTCACCCCTCCACTTT.

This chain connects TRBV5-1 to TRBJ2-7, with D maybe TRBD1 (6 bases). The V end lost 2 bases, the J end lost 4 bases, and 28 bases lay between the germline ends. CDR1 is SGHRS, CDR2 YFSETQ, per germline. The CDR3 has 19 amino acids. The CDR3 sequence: CASSLGGRDPAVSRYEQYF. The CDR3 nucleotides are TGCGCCAGCAGCTTAGGGGGTCGGGACCCGGCGGTGTCGAGGTACGAGCAGTACTTC.

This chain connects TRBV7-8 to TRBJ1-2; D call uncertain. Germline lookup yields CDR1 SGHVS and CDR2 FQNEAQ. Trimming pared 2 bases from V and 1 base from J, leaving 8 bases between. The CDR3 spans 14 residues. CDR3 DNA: TGTGCCAGCAGCTTACGGGGTCATAACTATGGCTACACCTTC. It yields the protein CASSLRGHNYGYTF.

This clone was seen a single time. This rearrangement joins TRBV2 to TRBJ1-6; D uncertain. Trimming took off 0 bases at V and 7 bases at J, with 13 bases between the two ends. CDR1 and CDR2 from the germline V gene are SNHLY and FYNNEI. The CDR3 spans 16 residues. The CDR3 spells CASSEAHPQTNSPLHF. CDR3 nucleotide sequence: TGTGCCAGCAGTGAAGCGCACCCGCAGACAAATTCACCCCTCCACTTT.

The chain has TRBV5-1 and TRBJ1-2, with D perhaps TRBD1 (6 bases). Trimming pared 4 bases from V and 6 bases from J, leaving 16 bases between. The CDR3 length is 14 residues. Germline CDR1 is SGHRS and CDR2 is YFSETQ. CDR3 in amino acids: CASSPLQGSDGYTF. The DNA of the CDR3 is TGCGCCAGCAGCCCCCTACAGGGTTCGGATGGCTACACCTTC.

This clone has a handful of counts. The CDR3 sequence is CASTGQGIGEQYF. DNA of the CDR3: TGTGCCAGCACCGGACAGGGTATTGGCGAGCAGTACTTC. V and J are TRBV2 and TRBJ2-7; 8 positions match TRBD1. Germline lookup yields CDR1 SNHLY and CDR2 FYNNEI. The V and J ends lost 7 bases and 6 bases, in that order; junction bases with no gene match: 8. This CDR3 is 13 amino acids long.

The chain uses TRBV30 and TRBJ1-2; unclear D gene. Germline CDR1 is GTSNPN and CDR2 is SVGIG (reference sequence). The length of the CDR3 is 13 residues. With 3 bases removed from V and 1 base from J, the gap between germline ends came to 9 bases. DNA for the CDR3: TGTGCCTGGAGCCGGGGAGTTAACTATGGCTACACCTTC. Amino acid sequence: CAWSRGVNYGYTF.

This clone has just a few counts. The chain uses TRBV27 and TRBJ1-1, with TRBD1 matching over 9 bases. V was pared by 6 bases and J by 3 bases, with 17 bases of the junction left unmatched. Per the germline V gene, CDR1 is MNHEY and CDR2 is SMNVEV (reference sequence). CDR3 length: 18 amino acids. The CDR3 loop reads CASRNLHRGRFRDTEAFF. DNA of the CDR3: TGTGCCAGCAGGAACCTTCACAGGGGGCGCTTTCGGGACACTGAAGCTTTCTTT.

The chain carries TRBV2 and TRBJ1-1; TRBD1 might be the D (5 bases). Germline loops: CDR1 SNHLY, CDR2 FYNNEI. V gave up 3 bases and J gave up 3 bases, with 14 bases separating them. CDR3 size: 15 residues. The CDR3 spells CASSDKGPGDTEAFF. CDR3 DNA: TGTGCCAGCAGTGATAAGGGCCCGGGGGACACTGAAGCTTTCTTT.

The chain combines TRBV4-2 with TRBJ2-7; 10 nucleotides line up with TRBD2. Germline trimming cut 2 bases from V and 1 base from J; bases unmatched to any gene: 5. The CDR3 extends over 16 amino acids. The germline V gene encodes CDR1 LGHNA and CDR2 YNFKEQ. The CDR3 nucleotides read TGTGCCAGCAGCCAATTCCTAGCGGGGGATTCCTACGAGCAGTACTTC. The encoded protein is CASSQFLAGDSYEQYF.

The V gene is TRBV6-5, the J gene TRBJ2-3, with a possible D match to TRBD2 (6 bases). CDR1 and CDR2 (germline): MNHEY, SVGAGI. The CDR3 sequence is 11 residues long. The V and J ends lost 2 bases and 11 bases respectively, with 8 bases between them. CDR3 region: CASSYGGRQYF. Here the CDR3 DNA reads TGTGCCAGCAGTTACGGAGGGAGGCAGTATTTT.

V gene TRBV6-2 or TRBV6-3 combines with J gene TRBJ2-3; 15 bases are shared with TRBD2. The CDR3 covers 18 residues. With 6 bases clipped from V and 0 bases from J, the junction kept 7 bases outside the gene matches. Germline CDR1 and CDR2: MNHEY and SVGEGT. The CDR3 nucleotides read TGTGCCAGCAGCCAAGGACTAGCGGGGGGGCCTAGCACAGATACGCAGTATTTT. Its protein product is CASSQGLAGGPSTDTQYF.

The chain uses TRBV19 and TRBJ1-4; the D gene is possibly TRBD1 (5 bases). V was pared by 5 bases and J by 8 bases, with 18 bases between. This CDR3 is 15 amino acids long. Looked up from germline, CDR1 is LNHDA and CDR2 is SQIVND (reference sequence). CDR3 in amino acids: CASSPGTHTAEKLFF. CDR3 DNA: TGTGCCAGTAGTCCGGGGACTCATACGGCGGAAAAACTGTTTTTT.

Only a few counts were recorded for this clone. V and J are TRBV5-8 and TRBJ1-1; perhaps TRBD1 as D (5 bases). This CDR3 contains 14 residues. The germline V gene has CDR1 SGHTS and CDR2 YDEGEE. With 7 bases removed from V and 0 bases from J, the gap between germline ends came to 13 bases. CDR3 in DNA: TGTGCCAGCTCCCTGGGGCCCATGAACACTGAAGCTTTCTTT. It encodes CASSLGPMNTEAFF.

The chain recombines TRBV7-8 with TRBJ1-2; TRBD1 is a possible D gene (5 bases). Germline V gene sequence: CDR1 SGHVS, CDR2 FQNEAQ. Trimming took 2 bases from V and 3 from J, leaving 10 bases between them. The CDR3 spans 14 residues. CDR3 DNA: TGTGCCAGCAGCTTAACACGCAGGGACTATGGCTACACCTTC. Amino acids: CASSLTRRDYGYTF.

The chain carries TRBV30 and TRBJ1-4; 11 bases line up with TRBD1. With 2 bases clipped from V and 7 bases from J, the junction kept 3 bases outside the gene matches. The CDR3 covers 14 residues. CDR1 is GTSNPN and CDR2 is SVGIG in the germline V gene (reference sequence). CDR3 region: CAWSRGQGGEKLFF. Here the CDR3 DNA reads TGTGCCTGGAGTAGGGGACAGGGGGGTGAAAAACTGTTTTTT.

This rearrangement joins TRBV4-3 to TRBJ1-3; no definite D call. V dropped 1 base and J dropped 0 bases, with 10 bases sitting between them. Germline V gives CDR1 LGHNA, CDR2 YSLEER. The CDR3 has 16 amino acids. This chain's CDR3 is CASSQGRVLSGNTIYF. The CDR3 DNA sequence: TGCGCCAGCAGCCAAGGCCGGGTCCTCTCTGGAAACACCATATATTTT.

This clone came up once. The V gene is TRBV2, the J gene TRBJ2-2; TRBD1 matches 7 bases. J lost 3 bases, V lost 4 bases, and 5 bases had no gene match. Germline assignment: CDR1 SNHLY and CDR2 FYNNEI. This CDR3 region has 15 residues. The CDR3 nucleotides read TGTGCCAGCAGTGGTAACAGGGGCGACACCGGGGAGCTGTTTTTT. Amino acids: CASSGNRGDTGELFF.

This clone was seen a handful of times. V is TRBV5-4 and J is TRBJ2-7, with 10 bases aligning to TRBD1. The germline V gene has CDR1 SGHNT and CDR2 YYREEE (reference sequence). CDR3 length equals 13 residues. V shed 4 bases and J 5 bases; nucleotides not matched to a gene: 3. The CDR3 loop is CASSPGQGDEQYF. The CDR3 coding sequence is TGTGCCAGCAGCCCCGGACAGGGGGACGAGCAGTACTTC.

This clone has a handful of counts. The CDR3 DNA reads as TGTGCCAGCACCCCCCAACCGGGACAGGGGGGAGGAAACACCATATATTTT. Residues: CASTPQPGQGGGNTIYF. The V gene is TRBV9, the J gene TRBJ1-3, with 11 bases matching TRBD1. The V and J ends lost 6 bases and 4 bases, in that order; junction bases with no gene match: 12. Germline values: CDR1 SGDLS, CDR2 YYNGEE. The CDR3 loop spans 17 amino acids.

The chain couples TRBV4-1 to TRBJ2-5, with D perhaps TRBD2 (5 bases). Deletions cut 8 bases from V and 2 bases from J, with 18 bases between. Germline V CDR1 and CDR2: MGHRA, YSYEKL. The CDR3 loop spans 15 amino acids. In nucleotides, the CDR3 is TGCGCCAGCCGTTCCCTACTAGGTCCTCAAGAGACCCAGTACTTC. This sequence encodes CASRSLLGPQETQYF.

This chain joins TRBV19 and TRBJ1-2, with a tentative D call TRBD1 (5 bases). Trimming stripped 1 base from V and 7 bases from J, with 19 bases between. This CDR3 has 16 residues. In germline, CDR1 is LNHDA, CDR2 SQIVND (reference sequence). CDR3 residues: CASSIVGAGWFSGYTF. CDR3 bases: TGTGCCAGTAGTATAGTAGGGGCAGGGTGGTTCAGTGGCTACACCTTC.

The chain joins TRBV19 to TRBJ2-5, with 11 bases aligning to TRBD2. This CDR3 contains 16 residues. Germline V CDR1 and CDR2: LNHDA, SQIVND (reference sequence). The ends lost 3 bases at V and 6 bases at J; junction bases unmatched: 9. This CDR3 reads CASSMVAGGPRKTQYF. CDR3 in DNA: TGTGCCAGTAGTATGGTAGCGGGGGGGCCTAGGAAGACCCAGTACTTC.

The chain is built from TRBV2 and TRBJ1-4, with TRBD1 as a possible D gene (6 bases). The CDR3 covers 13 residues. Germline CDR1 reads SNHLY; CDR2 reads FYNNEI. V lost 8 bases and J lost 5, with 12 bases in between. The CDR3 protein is CASSGGLNEKLFF. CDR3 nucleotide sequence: TGTGCCAGCTCGGGGGGGCTCAATGAAAAACTGTTTTTT.

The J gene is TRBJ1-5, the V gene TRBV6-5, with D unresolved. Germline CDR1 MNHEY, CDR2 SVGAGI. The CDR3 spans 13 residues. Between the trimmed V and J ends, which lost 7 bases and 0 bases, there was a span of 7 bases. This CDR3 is CASTQYSNQPQHF. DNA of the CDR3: TGTGCCAGCACCCAGTATAGCAATCAGCCCCAGCATTTT.

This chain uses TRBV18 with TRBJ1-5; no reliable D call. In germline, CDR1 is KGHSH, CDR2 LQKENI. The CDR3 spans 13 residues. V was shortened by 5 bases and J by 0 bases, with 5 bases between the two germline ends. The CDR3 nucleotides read TGTGCCAGCTCAGTCAGTAGCAATCAGCCCCAGCATTTT. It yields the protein CASSVSSNQPQHF.

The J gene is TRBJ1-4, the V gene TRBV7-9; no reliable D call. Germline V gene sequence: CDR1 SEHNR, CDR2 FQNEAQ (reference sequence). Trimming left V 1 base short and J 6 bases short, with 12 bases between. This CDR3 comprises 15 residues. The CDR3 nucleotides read TGTGCCAGCAGCTTAGGGCGGGCGGCCTATGAAAAACTGTTTTTT. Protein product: CASSLGRAAYEKLFF. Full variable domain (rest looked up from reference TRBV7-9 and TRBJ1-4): DTGVSQNPRHKITKRGQNVTFRCDPISEHNRLYWYRQTLGQGPEFLTYFQNEAQLEKSRLLSDRFSAERPKGSFSTLEIQRTEQGDSAMYLCASSLGRAAYEKLFFGSGTQLSVL.

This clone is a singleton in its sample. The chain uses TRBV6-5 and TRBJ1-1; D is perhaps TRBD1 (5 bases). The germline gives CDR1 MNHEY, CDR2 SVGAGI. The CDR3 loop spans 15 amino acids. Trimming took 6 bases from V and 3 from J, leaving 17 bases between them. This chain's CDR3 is CASSPPEAGHTEAFF. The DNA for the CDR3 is TGTGCCAGCAGCCCCCCTGAGGCGGGGCACACTGAAGCTTTCTTT.

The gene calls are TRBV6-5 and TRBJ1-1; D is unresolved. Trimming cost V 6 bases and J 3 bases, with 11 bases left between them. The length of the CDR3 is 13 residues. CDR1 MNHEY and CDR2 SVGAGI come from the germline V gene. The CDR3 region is CASRVQQDTEAFF. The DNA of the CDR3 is TGTGCCAGCAGGGTACAGCAAGACACTGAAGCTTTCTTT.